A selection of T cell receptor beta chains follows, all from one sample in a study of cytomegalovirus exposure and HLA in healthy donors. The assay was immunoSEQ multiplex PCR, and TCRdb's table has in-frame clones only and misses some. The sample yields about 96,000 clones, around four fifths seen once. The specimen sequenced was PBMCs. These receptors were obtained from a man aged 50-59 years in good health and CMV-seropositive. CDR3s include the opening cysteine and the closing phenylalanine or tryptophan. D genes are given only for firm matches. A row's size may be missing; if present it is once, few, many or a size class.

DNA: TGCGCCAGCAGCCAAGATAAGGGGGCCTATGGCTACACCTTC
CDR3: CASSQDKGAYGYTF
J: TRBJ1-2
V: TRBV4-1
D: TRBD1
size: .

DNA: TGTGCCAGCAGCTTCCCCAACAAAACGAGCACAGATACGCAGTATTTT
CDR3: CASSFPNKTSTDTQYF
J: TRBJ2-3
V: TRBV7-2
D: .
size: .

DNA: TGTGCCGCCTCAGGGGGTGTTCAAGAGACCCAGTACTTC
CDR3: CAASGGVQETQYF
J: TRBJ2-5
V: TRBV10-3
D: TRBD1
size: .

DNA: TGCGCCAGCAGCAACTCGGGGGGTAATGAGCAGTTCTTC
CDR3: CASSNSGGNEQFF
J: TRBJ2-1
V: TRBV5-1
D: TRBD2
size: .

DNA: TGTGCCAGCAGTCCCCCAGGGGCAGAGCTCTATGGCTACACCTTC
CDR3: CASSPPGAELYGYTF
J: TRBJ1-2
V: TRBV28
D: .
size: .

DNA: TGTGCCACCAGCAGAGATCGGGGAGGACTCTACGAGCAGTCCTTC
CDR3: CATSRDRGGLYEQSF
J: TRBJ2-7
V: TRBV15
D: .
size: .

DNA: TGTGCCAGCAGTTCTCAGGGTGGCAATTCACCCCTCCACTTT
CDR3: CASSSQGGNSPLHF
J: TRBJ1-6
V: TRBV6-5
D: .
size: .

DNA: TGTGCCAGCAGCTCTGATCAGATTGAGCAGTTCTTC
CDR3: CASSSDQIEQFF
J: TRBJ2-1
V: TRBV11-1
D: .
size: .

DNA: TGCGCCAGCAGCCAGATTGGACGGACTCCCAATTCACCCCTCCACTTT
CDR3: CASSQIGRTPNSPLHF
J: TRBJ1-6
V: TRBV4-1
D: .
size: .

DNA: TGTGCCTGGAGTGTAGGACAGCCAATTAATTACGAGCAGTACTTC
CDR3: CAWSVGQPINYEQYF
J: TRBJ2-7
V: TRBV30
D: .
size: .

DNA: TGTGCCAGCAGCTTATATACAGGGTCCTATAATTCACCCCTCCACTTT
CDR3: CASSLYTGSYNSPLHF
J: TRBJ1-6
V: TRBV7-8
D: .
size: .

DNA: TGTGCCAGCTCGGAGATAGCGGGGGGGCCCAACAACATTCAGTACTTC
CDR3: CASSEIAGGPNNIQYF
J: TRBJ2-4
V: TRBV9
D: TRBD2
size: .

DNA: TGTGCCAGCAGTCCCGGGACTAGCGGGGCCAATGAGCAGTTCTTC
CDR3: CASSPGTSGANEQFF
J: TRBJ2-1
V: TRBV2
D: TRBD2
size: few